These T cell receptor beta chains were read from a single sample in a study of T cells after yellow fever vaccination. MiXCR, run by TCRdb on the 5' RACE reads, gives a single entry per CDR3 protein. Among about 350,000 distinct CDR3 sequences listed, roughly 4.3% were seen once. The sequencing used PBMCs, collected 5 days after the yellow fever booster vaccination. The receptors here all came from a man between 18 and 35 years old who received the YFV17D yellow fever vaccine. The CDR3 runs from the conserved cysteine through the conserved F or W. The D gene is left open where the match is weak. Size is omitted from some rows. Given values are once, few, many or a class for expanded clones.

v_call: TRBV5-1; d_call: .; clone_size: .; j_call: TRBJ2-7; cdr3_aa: CASNPGGTASSYEQYF; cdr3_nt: TGCGCCAGCAACCCTGGAGGTACAGCCAGCTCCTACGAGCAGTACTTC
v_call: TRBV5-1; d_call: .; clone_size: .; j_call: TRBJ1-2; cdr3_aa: CASSLGEVHANYGYTF; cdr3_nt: TGCGCCAGCAGCTTGGGTGAAGTCCACGCTAACTATGGCTACACCTTC
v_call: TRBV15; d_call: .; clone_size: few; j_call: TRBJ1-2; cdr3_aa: CATSRDLGVPSAGGYTF; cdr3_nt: TGTGCCACCAGCAGAGATTTGGGGGTCCCTAGTGCTGGGGGCTACACCTTC
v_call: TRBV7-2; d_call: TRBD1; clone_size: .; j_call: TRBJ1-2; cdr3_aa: CASSLDRGAGYGYTF; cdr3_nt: TGTGCCAGCAGCTTAGACAGGGGCGCCGGCTATGGCTACACCTTC
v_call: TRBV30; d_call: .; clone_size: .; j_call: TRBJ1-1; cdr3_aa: CAWSVQSEAFF; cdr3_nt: TGTGCCTGGAGTGTACAATCTGAAGCTTTCTTT
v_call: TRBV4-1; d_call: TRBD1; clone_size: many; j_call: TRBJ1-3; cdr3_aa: CASSHYRDRERTIYF; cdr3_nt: TGCGCCAGCAGCCACTACCGGGACAGGGAGCGAACCATATATTTT
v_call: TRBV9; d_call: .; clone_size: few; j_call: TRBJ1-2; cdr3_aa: CASSRGGVGANYGYTF; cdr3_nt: TGTGCCAGCAGCCGCGGCGGGGTGGGGGCTAACTATGGCTACACCTTC
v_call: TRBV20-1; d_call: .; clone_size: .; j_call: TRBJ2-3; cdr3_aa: CSARSPGLRGTDTQYF; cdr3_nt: TGCAGTGCTAGAAGTCCGGGACTCCGAGGCACAGATACGCAGTATTTT
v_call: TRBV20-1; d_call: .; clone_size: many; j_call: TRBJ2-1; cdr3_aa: CSATPTGAPSYNEQFF; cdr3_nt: TGCAGTGCTACCCCTACGGGGGCCCCCTCCTACAATGAGCAGTTCTTC
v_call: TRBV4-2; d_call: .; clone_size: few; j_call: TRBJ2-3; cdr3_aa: CASSQAGVTTDTQYF; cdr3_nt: TGTGCCAGCAGCCAAGCCGGCGTGACCACAGATACGCAGTATTTT
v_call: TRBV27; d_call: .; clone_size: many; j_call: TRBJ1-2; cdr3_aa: CASSLGQGNYGYTF; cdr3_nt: TGTGCCAGCAGCTTGGGGCAGGGGAACTATGGCTACACCTTC
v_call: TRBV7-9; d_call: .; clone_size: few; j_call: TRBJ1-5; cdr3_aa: CASTTGSSNQPQHF; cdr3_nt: TGTGCCAGCACCACAGGGTCTAGCAATCAGCCCCAGCATTTT
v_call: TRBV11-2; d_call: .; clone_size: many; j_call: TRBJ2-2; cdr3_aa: CASSFGGAFTGELFF; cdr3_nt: TGTGCCAGCAGCTTTGGCGGGGCCTTCACCGGGGAGCTGTTTTTT
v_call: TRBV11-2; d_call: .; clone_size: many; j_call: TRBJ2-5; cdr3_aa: CASSLRWGETQYF; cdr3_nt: TGTGCCAGCAGCCTACGATGGGGAGAGACCCAGTACTTC
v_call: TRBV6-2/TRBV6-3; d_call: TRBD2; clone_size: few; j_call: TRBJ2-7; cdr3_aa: CASLRSSGTYEQYF; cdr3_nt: TGTGCCAGTCTCAGATCTAGCGGGACCTACGAGCAGTACTTC
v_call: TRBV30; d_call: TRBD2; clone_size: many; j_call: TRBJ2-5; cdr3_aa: CAWSVGLAGSRETQYF; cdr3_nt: TGTGCCTGGAGTGTAGGACTAGCGGGGTCTCGAGAGACCCAGTACTTC
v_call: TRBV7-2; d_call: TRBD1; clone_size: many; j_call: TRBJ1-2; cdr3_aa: CASTNTLQGNYGYTF; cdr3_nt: TGTGCCAGCACCAACACCCTACAGGGGAACTATGGCTACACCTTC
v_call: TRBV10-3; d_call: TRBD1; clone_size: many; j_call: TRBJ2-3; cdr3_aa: CAISGDRLTDTQYF; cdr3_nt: TGTGCCATCTCCGGGGACAGACTCACAGATACGCAGTATTTT
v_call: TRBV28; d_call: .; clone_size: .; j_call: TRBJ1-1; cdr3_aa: CATYGTATGDTEAFF; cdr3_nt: TGTGCCACCTACGGGACCGCCACTGGGGACACTGAAGCTTTCTTT
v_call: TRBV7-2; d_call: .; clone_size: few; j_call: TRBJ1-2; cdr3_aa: CASSLAPADSYGYTF; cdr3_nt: TGTGCCAGCAGCTTAGCGCCAGCGGACAGCTATGGCTACACCTTC
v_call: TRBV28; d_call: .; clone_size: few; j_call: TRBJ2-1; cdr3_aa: CASSSKMGEQFF; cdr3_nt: TGTGCCAGCAGTTCTAAGATGGGAGAGCAGTTCTTC
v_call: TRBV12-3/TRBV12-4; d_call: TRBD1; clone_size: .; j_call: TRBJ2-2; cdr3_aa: CASSRSDRGPGELFF; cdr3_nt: TGTGCCAGCAGTCGATCGGACAGGGGTCCTGGGGAGCTGTTTTTT
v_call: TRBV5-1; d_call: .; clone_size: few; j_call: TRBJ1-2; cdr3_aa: CASSLTPGDLFGYTF; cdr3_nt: TGCGCCAGCAGCTTGACACCCGGGGACCTATTTGGCTACACCTTC
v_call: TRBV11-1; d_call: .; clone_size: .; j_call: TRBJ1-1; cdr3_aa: CASSPDGFEAFF; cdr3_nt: TGTGCCAGCAGCCCGGACGGATTTGAAGCTTTCTTT
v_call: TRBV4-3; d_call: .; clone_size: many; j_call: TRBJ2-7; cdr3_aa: CASSQDLVTGGNEQYF; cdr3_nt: TGCGCCAGCAGCCAAGATTTGGTGACGGGGGGCAACGAGCAGTACTTC
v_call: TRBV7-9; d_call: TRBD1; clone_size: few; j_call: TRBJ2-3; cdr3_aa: CASTLVGTGDGF; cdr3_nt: TGTGCCAGCACCTTGGTTGGGACAGGGGATGGCTTT
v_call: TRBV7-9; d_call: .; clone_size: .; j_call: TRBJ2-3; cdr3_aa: CASSHRDTRADTQYF; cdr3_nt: TGTGCCAGCAGCCACCGGGATACGAGGGCAGATACGCAGTATTTT
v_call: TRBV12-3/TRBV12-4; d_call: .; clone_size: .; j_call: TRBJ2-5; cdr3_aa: CASTPRGTPETQYF; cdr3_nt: TGTGCCAGCACCCCGAGGGGAACGCCAGAGACCCAGTACTTC
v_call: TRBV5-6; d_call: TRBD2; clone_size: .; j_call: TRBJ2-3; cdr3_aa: CASSGRLAGDHPAQYF; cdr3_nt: TGTGCCAGCAGCGGACGACTAGCGGGGGACCACCCGGCGCAGTATTTT
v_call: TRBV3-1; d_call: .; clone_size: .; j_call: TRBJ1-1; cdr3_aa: CASSQGRIEAFF; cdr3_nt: TGTGCCAGCAGCCAGGGACGCATTGAAGCTTTCTTT
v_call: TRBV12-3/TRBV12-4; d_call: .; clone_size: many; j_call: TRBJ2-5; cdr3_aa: CASSPHEVGVQETQYF; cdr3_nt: TGTGCCAGCAGTCCCCACGAGGTAGGGGTCCAAGAGACCCAGTACTTC
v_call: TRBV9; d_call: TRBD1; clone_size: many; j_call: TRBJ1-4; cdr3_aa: CASSIRDSSNEKLFF; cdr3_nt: TGTGCCAGCAGCATCCGGGACAGCAGTAATGAAAAACTGTTTTTT
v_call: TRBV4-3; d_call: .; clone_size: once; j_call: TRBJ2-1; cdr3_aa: CASSQDRVNPRDEQFF; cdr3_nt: TGCGCCAGCAGCCAAGATCGGGTGAATCCACGGGATGAGCAGTTCTTC
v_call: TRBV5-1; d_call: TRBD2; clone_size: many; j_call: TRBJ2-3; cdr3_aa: CASSWGTSGGTDTQYF; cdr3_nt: TGCGCCAGCAGCTGGGGGACTAGCGGGGGAACAGATACGCAGTATTTT
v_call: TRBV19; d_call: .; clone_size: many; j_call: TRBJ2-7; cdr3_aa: CASKKTGLAYEQYF; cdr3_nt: TGTGCCAGTAAGAAAACGGGACTTGCCTACGAGCAGTACTTC
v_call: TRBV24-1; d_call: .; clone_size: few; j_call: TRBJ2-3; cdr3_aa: CATSAGHTQYF; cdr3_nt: TGTGCCACCAGTGCGGGACATACGCAGTATTTT
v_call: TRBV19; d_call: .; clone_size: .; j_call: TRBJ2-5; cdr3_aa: CASRAVVAEGETQYF; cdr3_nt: TGTGCCAGTAGGGCAGTGGTGGCCGAAGGGGAGACCCAGTACTTC
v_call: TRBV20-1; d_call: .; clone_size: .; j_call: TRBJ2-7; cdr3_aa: CSASGDPYEQYF; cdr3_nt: TGCAGTGCTTCCGGGGACCCCTACGAGCAGTACTTC
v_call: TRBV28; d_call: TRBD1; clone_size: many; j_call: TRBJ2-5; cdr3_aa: CASSPGQGEETQYF; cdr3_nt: TGTGCCAGCAGTCCCGGACAGGGGGAAGAGACCCAGTACTTC